This entry lists 21 T cell receptor beta chains sequenced from one sample in a study of CD8 T cells in Susac syndrome. When the RNA was reverse transcribed, random hexamers were used with an input of roughly 0.5 to 1 ug. TCRdb recomputed calls from the immunoSEQ multiplex PCR reads with MiXCR, one row per CDR3 protein. This table holds about 190,000 distinct CDR3 sequences, roughly 92% found once. The material sequenced was CD4+ T cells from PBMCs. These receptors originate from a human donor in good health.

The chain links TRBV7-9 to TRBJ1-2; D might be TRBD1 (5 bases). Trimming took off 4 bases at V and 8 bases at J, with 14 bases between the two ends. The CDR3 runs to 13 residues. CDR1 is SEHNR, CDR2 FQNEAQ, per germline (reference sequence). CDR3 nucleotide sequence: TGTGCCAGCAGCTCCTATGGGGGTGAGGGCTACACCTTC. Its protein is CASSSYGGEGYTF.

This clonotype was seen only once. J is TRBJ1-1 and V is TRBV27; no reliable D call. This CDR3 spans 8 amino acids. Trimming took 6 bases from V and 8 from J, leaving 1 base between them. Germline V CDR1 and CDR2: MNHEY, SMNVEV (reference sequence). The CDR3 region is CASREAFF. The DNA for the CDR3 is TGTGCCAGCAGAGAAGCTTTCTTT.

V gene TRBV7-2 combines with J gene TRBJ2-1, with 9 bases aligning to TRBD1. This CDR3 is built from 15 residues. Unmatched junction bases numbered 1, after V lost 3 bases and J lost 1 base. Germline values: CDR1 SGHTA, CDR2 FQGNSA. For the CDR3, the DNA is TGTGCCAGCAGCTTGGACAGGGGTTCCTACAATGAGCAGTTCTTC. Translation: CASSLDRGSYNEQFF.

This rearrangement joins TRBV7-3 to TRBJ2-5; no clear D gene. The CDR3 contains 14 residues. Germline V gene data show CDR1 as SGHTA and CDR2 as FQGTGA. Trimming removed 5 bases from V and 4 bases from J, with 14 bases in between. CDR3 coding DNA: TGTGCCAGCAGCCCCGGCCTAGGGATAGAGACCCAGTACTTC. It translates to CASSPGLGIETQYF.

J is TRBJ2-7 and V is TRBV5-1, with D possibly matching TRBD1 (6 bases). The germline gives CDR1 SGHRS, CDR2 YFSETQ. The CDR3 runs 16 residues. Trimming took off 2 bases at V and 5 bases at J, with 20 bases between the two ends. CDR3 protein: CASSLDPGQILDEQYF. The CDR3 DNA sequence: TGCGCCAGCAGCTTAGACCCCGGACAGATCCTCGACGAGCAGTACTTC.

The chain carries TRBV6-6 and TRBJ1-2; no clear D gene. CDR3 length equals 13 residues. Deletions cut 7 bases from V and 7 bases from J, with 16 bases between. Germline CDR1 reads MNHNY; CDR2 reads SVGAGI (reference sequence). CDR3 region: CASTTAAGFGYTF. The CDR3 DNA is TGTGCCAGCACTACCGCGGCGGGGTTTGGCTACACCTTC.

This clonotype appeared a single time. The chain uses TRBV19 and TRBJ2-5; 9 nucleotides agree with TRBD2. The CDR3 is 15 amino acids. The J segment lost 2 bases and the V segment lost 1 base, leaving 2 bases of the junction unmatched. In germline, CDR1 is LNHDA, CDR2 SQIVND (reference sequence). CDR3 loop: CASSIGGGGQETQYF. The CDR3 DNA is TGTGCCAGTAGTATAGGCGGGGGGGGGCAAGAGACCCAGTACTTC.

This chain connects TRBV12-3 or TRBV12-4 to TRBJ2-3; 8 bases map to TRBD2. The CDR3 loop spans 12 amino acids. The CDR3 DNA reads TGTGCGCAGCGGGGGACCACAGATACGCAGTATTTT. Residues: CAQRGTTDTQYF.

This clonotype was observed once. V and J are TRBV12-3 or TRBV12-4 and TRBJ2-5; 9 nucleotides agree with TRBD1. The CDR3 is 18 amino acids. V was clipped by 7 bases and J by 3 bases; unmatched bases: 18. CDR3 nucleotides: TGTGCCAGCACCGTTTGGGGGCCGGGACAGGGTATTGAAGAGACCCAGTACTTC. Amino acid sequence: CASTVWGPGQGIEETQYF.

This chain joins TRBV18 and TRBJ1-6, with 7 bases identical to TRBD1. CDR3 length equals 15 residues. The junction had 4 bases not matched to a gene; V was cut back by 1 base and J by 7 bases. The germline gives CDR1 KGHSH, CDR2 LQKENI. CDR3 DNA: TGTGCCAGCTCACCACAAAAACAGGGGAATTCACCCCTCCACTTT. Translating gives CASSPQKQGNSPLHF.

The chain employs TRBV10-3 and TRBJ1-5; tentative D call: TRBD1 (6 bases). The V end was cut by 5 bases, the J end by 7 bases, with 12 bases between. Per germline, CDR1 ENHRY and CDR2 SYGVKD. This CDR3 is 13 amino acids long. This CDR3 reads CAISWGREQPQHF. In DNA form, the CDR3 reads TGTGCCATCAGTTGGGGGCGGGAACAGCCCCAGCATTTT.

V is TRBV15 and J is TRBJ2-2; D is unclear. The CDR3 consists of 15 residues. From germline, CDR1 is LNHNV and CDR2 YYDKDF (reference sequence). V was cut by 0 bases and J by 3 bases, with 8 bases left in between. CDR3 DNA: TGTGCCACCAGCAGAGAAAGGGTAGACACCGGGGAGCTGTTTTTT. Amino acids: CATSRERVDTGELFF.

CDR3 region: CASTPTGVQPQHF. CDR3 in DNA: TGTGCCAGCACTCCCACAGGGGTTCAGCCCCAGCATTTT. The rearrangement uses TRBV28 and TRBJ1-5; TRBD1 aligns across 7 bases. J was trimmed by 6 bases and V by 7 bases; bases with no gene match: 6. CDR1 and CDR2 from the germline V gene are MDHEN and SYDVKM. The CDR3 is 13 amino acids. Drawing the rest from reference TRBV28 and TRBJ1-5, the complete variable domain is DVKVTQSSRYLVKRTGEKVFLECVQDMDHENMFWYRQDPGLGLRLIYFSYDVKMKEKGDIPEGYSVSREKKERFSLILESASTNQTSMYLCASTPTGVQPQHFGDGTRLSIL.

V gene TRBV20-1 combines with J gene TRBJ2-5, with 9 bases lining up with TRBD2. The CDR3 sequence is 13 residues long. Germline trimming cut 5 bases from V and 5 bases from J; bases unmatched to any gene: 6. In germline, CDR1 is DFQATT, CDR2 SNEGSKA (reference sequence). The CDR3 protein is CSAARLAEETQYF. The CDR3 coding sequence is TGCAGTGCTGCCAGACTAGCGGAGGAGACCCAGTACTTC.

The CDR3: CASSRGSGQNTEAFF. In DNA, the CDR3 is TGCGCCAGCAGCCGGGGGTCGGGACAGAACACTGAAGCTTTCTTT. The rearrangement links TRBV5-1 to TRBJ1-1, with a weak D call TRBD1 (6 bases). Germline V CDR1 and CDR2: SGHRS, YFSETQ. Between the trimmed V and J ends, which lost 4 bases and 1 base, there was a span of 14 bases. CDR3 length: 15 amino acids.

The chain employs TRBV12-3 or TRBV12-4 and TRBJ2-5; the D gene is possibly TRBD2 (7 bases). The CDR3 has 15 amino acids. The V gene lost 5 bases and the J gene lost 5 bases, with 18 bases spanning the gap. The CDR3 sequence: CASSPVAGAGETQYF. As DNA, the CDR3 is TGTGCCAGCAGTCCGGTCGCGGGGGCCGGGGAGACCCAGTACTTC.

The chain is built from TRBV7-9 and TRBJ2-7, with D perhaps TRBD2 (6 bases). Germline V gene sequence: CDR1 SEHNR, CDR2 FQNEAQ (reference sequence). Trimming took off 5 bases at V and 0 bases at J, with 20 bases between the two ends. This CDR3 has 17 amino acids. Written as DNA, the CDR3 is TGTGCCAGCAGCGGGGGGACGTTGGAGGGAAGCTCCTACGAGCAGTACTTC. This gives the protein CASSGGTLEGSSYEQYF.

CDR3 sequence: CAWSIYDEDNSPLHF. The CDR3 DNA sequence: TGTGCCTGGAGCATATATGATGAGGATAATTCACCCCTCCACTTT. V gene TRBV30 combines with J gene TRBJ1-6; D not resolved. CDR3 size: 15 residues. Germline V CDR1 and CDR2: GTSNPN, SVGIG (reference sequence). V lost 3 bases to trimming and J lost 5 bases, with 14 bases between them.

This clonotype was recorded once. V and J are TRBV1 and TRBJ2-2. TRBV1 is given as a pseudogene. CDR3 length equals 15 residues. The CDR3 sequence is CTSSQKGQYTGELFF. CDR3 nucleotides: TGCACCAGCAGCCAGAAAGGCCAATACACCGGGGAGCTGTTTTTT.

The count of this clonotype is one. The V call is TRBV29-1, the J call TRBJ1-5; no clear D gene. CDR1 and CDR2 from the germline V gene are SQVTM and ANQGSEA. The CDR3 runs to 10 residues. Trimming took off 4 bases at V and 7 bases at J, with 5 bases between the two ends. The CDR3 nucleotides are TGCAGCGTTGGCCACCAGCCCCAGCATTTT. It codes for CSVGHQPQHF. The whole variable domain, remainder taken from reference TRBV29-1 and TRBJ1-5, is SAVISQKPSRDICQRGTSLTIQCQVDSQVTMMFWYRQQPGQSLTLIATANQGSEATYESGFVIDKFPISRPNLTFSTLTVSNMSPEDSSIYLCSVGHQPQHFGDGTRLSIL.

The chain links TRBV12-3 or TRBV12-4 to TRBJ2-2; 9 positions match TRBD1. The CDR3 is 18 amino acids. The ends lost 3 bases at V and 6 bases at J; junction bases unmatched: 14. The DNA of the CDR3 is TGTGCCAGCAGTTTGTCCGGGACAGGGCGTCGCTCGGCCGGGGAGCTGTTTTTT. The encoded protein is CASSLSGTGRRSAGELFF.